Each of the 25 T cell receptor beta chains below was sequenced from the same sample in a study of shared clonotypes between healthy human individuals. Naive CD8 cells lacked CD45RO, underwent positive selection for CCR7 and left out terminally differentiated effector memory CD45RA+ cells. Using immunoSEQ multiplex PCR, the repertoire was profiled, and TCRdb retains in-frame clones only, with some absent. The profile shows roughly 850,000 clones, around 96% of them singletons. The sample was naive CD8+ T cells sorted from blood. The receptors stem from a man aged 30-40 years in good health.

The V gene is TRBV20-1, the J gene TRBJ2-3; D remains ambiguous. This CDR3 comprises 11 residues. V was clipped by 3 bases and J by 2 bases, with 3 bases between them. Per germline, CDR1 DFQATT and CDR2 SNEGSKA (reference sequence). The CDR3 sequence: CSASPTDTQYF. The CDR3 DNA follows: TGCAGTGCTAGCCCCACAGATACGCAGTATTTT.

The rearrangement uses TRBV7-9 and TRBJ1-2; 7 nucleotides line up with TRBD1. J gave up 5 bases and V 5 bases, and 17 bases lay outside the gene matches. The CDR3 extends over 17 amino acids. Germline CDR1 is SEHNR and CDR2 is FQNEAQ (reference sequence). Written as DNA, the CDR3 is TGTGCCAGCAGCGACGAACAGGGGACATCGTCGAGGTATGGCTACACCTTC. It encodes CASSDEQGTSSRYGYTF.

J is TRBJ2-3 and V is TRBV7-9; 7 bases line up with TRBD2. This CDR3 spans 16 amino acids. J lost 1 base, V lost 6 bases, and 10 bases had no gene match. The V gene's germline CDR1 is SEHNR and CDR2 FQNEAQ (reference sequence). The chain's CDR3 is CASSLGRAGGTDTQYF. The CDR3 nucleotides are TGTGCCAGCAGTCTTGGGAGGGCGGGGGGCACAGATACGCAGTATTTT.

The chain is built from TRBV4-3 and TRBJ2-1; TRBD2 matches at 7 bases. The CDR3 loop spans 15 amino acids. V was clipped by 0 bases and J by 2 bases; unmatched bases: 1. CDR1 and CDR2 from the germline V gene are LGHNA and YSLEER. The CDR3 here is CASSQELATYNEQFF. The CDR3, as DNA: TGCGCCAGCAGCCAAGAACTAGCGACCTACAATGAGCAGTTCTTC.

V is TRBV5-5 and J is TRBJ2-1, with 7 nucleotides matching TRBD1. Unmatched junction bases numbered 4, after V lost 5 bases and J lost 5 bases. The CDR3 runs to 13 residues. Germline V gene lookup returns CDR1 SGHKS and CDR2 YYEKEE (reference sequence). The CDR3 DNA is TGTGCCAGCAGTTGGGACAGAAACAATGAGCAGTTCTTC. It codes for CASSWDRNNEQFF.

The chain combines TRBV14 with TRBJ2-1; D may be TRBD1 or TRBD2 (5 bases each). This CDR3 spans 15 amino acids. The germline gives CDR1 SGHDN, CDR2 FVKESK. V lost 2 bases, J lost 4 bases, and 12 bases lay in between. CDR3 sequence reads: CASSQLGPLYNEQFF. CDR3 bases: TGTGCCAGCAGCCAATTGGGACCCCTGTACAATGAGCAGTTCTTC.

This chain connects TRBV28 to TRBJ2-5; D is perhaps TRBD1 (5 bases). From germline, CDR1 is MDHEN and CDR2 SYDVKM. V was trimmed by 4 bases and J by 2 bases, leaving 14 bases between them. This CDR3 has 15 residues. The CDR3 DNA reads TGTGCCAGCAGTTCCCCTTGGGGCAGTCAAGAGACCCAGTACTTC. As protein: CASSSPWGSQETQYF.

The chain joins TRBV6-5 to TRBJ2-7; D perhaps matches TRBD2 (6 bases). The CDR3 totals 15 residues. Trimming pared 4 bases from V and 5 bases from J, leaving 18 bases between. Looked up from germline, CDR1 is MNHEY and CDR2 is SVGAGI. CDR3 coding DNA: TGTGCCAGCAGTTCCAATGGAGGGAGTGGGAACGAGCAGTACTTC. Translating it yields CASSSNGGSGNEQYF.

The chain is built from TRBV5-5 and TRBJ2-7, with a possible D match to TRBD2 (5 bases). The V gene lost 1 base and the J gene lost 5 bases, with 13 bases spanning the gap. The germline gives CDR1 SGHKS, CDR2 YYEKEE (reference sequence). This CDR3 is 14 amino acids long. The CDR3 region is CASSLYGVEDEQYF. The DNA for the CDR3 is TGTGCCAGCAGCTTGTACGGGGTCGAAGACGAGCAGTACTTC.

The chain couples TRBV20-1 to TRBJ2-5; D remains unclear. The germline gives CDR1 DFQATT, CDR2 SNEGSKA (reference sequence). CDR3 length equals 10 residues. Trimming stripped 3 bases from V and 5 bases from J, with 4 bases between. The CDR3 sequence is CSASKETQYF. CDR3 nucleotides: TGCAGTGCTAGTAAGGAGACCCAGTACTTC.

V is TRBV7-9 and J is TRBJ1-1; no clear D gene. In germline, CDR1 is SEHNR, CDR2 FQNEAQ (reference sequence). Deletions cut 5 bases from V and 1 base from J, with 14 bases between. The CDR3 spans 15 residues. DNA of the CDR3: TGTGCCAGCAGCACTAGTCAGGCCGGGAACACTGAAGCTTTCTTT. Protein sequence: CASSTSQAGNTEAFF.

Comment on this clone: This CDR3 is also generated by other DNA sequences in the sample. V usage is TRBV5-8 and J usage is TRBJ2-2; D is tentatively TRBD1 or TRBD2 (5 bases each). Looked up from germline, CDR1 is SGHTS and CDR2 is YDEGEE. The CDR3 is made up of 15 amino acids. The V end was cut by 4 bases, the J end by 1 base, with 11 bases between. The CDR3 DNA reads as TGTGCCAGCAGCCCCGGGACCCTGAACACCGGGGAGCTGTTTTTT. This translates into CASSPGTLNTGELFF.

The chain recombines TRBV9 with TRBJ2-3, with TRBD2 matching 11 bases. Germline V gives CDR1 SGDLS, CDR2 YYNGEE. CDR3 length: 16 amino acids. V was pared by 3 bases and J by 4 bases, with 7 bases of the junction left unmatched. The CDR3 DNA reads as TGTGCCAGCAGCGCTTCACTAGCGGGGGACCCAGATACGCAGTATTTT. Its protein product is CASSASLAGDPDTQYF.

V gene TRBV2 combines with J gene TRBJ2-1; 10 bases are a match to TRBD1. Losses at the gene ends were 8 bases for V and 5 bases for J; bases not matched to a gene: 9. Germline assignment: CDR1 SNHLY and CDR2 FYNNEI. The CDR3 sequence is 15 residues long. CDR3: CASPVPDRGNNEQFF. In nucleotides, the CDR3 is TGTGCCAGCCCCGTACCGGACAGGGGGAACAATGAGCAGTTCTTC.

The CDR3 DNA reads as TGTGCCAGCAGCTTATCTACAGGGTTGATCACAGATACGCAGTATTTT. It codes for CASSLSTGLITDTQYF. This chain joins TRBV11-3 and TRBJ2-3, with a possible D match to TRBD1 (6 bases). Trimming stripped 2 bases from V and 2 bases from J, with 14 bases between. Germline CDR1 and CDR2: SGHNT and YENEEA. This CDR3 has 16 amino acids.

The gene calls are TRBV13 and TRBJ2-5; TRBD2 aligns across 8 bases. Germline values: CDR1 PRHDT, CDR2 FYEKMQ (reference sequence). The CDR3 loop spans 16 amino acids. V shed 4 bases and J 3 bases; nucleotides not matched to a gene: 10. The CDR3 region is CASSSSLSGSKETQYF. In DNA form, the CDR3 reads TGTGCCAGCAGCTCCTCCTTGAGCGGGAGTAAAGAGACCCAGTACTTC.

The CDR3: CSGGQDNEQFF. The DNA for the CDR3 is TGCAGCGGGGGACAGGACAATGAGCAGTTCTTC. The chain is built from TRBV29-1 and TRBJ2-1; 8 nucleotides align to TRBD1. This CDR3 has 11 amino acids. The germline CDR1 and CDR2 sequences are SQVTM and ANQGSEA. Trimming cost V 7 bases and J 5 bases; bases outside gene matches: 1.

CDR3 sequence (DNA): TGTGCCAGCAGCTTAGAGGACGGGAATCCTGGGGCCAACGTCCTGACTTTC. As protein: CASSLEDGNPGANVLTF. V and J are TRBV7-9 and TRBJ2-6; D might be TRBD2 (5 bases). V was shortened by 1 base and J by 2 bases, with 12 bases between the two germline ends. The germline gives CDR1 SEHNR, CDR2 FQNEAQ (reference sequence). The CDR3 spans 17 residues.

This chain links TRBV14 with TRBJ2-1; D gene unclear. Looked up from germline, CDR1 is SGHDN and CDR2 is FVKESK. Trimming cost V 0 bases and J 9 bases, with 18 bases left between them. The CDR3 consists of 16 residues. The CDR3 sequence is CASSQDPFPAGTEQFF. CDR3 nucleotide sequence: TGTGCCAGCAGCCAAGATCCATTCCCCGCAGGTACTGAGCAGTTCTTC.

J is TRBJ2-7 and V is TRBV19, with D maybe TRBD1 (5 bases). Germline V gene data show CDR1 as LNHDA and CDR2 as SQIVND (reference sequence). The CDR3 consists of 14 residues. Trimming shortened V by 0 bases and J by 1 base, and 7 bases separated the two germline ends. CDR3 region: CASSIDPGSYEQYF. The DNA of the CDR3 is TGTGCCAGTAGTATAGATCCAGGGTCCTACGAGCAGTACTTC.

The V call is TRBV25-1, the J call TRBJ2-2, with TRBD2 matching over 13 bases. This CDR3 region has 14 residues. The V and J ends lost 8 bases and 6 bases, in that order; junction bases with no gene match: 3. From germline, CDR1 is MGHDK and CDR2 SYGVNS. The DNA of the CDR3 is TGTGCCAGCGATGGACTAGCGGGAGCCGGGGAGCTGTTTTTT. Translation: CASDGLAGAGELFF.

The gene calls are TRBV19 and TRBJ1-1; 10 nucleotides agree with TRBD1. This CDR3 is built from 17 residues. Per germline, CDR1 LNHDA and CDR2 SQIVND (reference sequence). J was trimmed by 0 bases and V by 3 bases; bases with no gene match: 7. For the CDR3, the DNA is TGTGCCAGTAGTATCCGAGGGGACAGGGGTTTGAACACTGAAGCTTTCTTT. Its protein is CASSIRGDRGLNTEAFF.

In this sample, this clone turned up once. V and J are TRBV7-9 and TRBJ1-2; 7 nucleotides line up with TRBD1. Trimming cost V 5 bases and J 3 bases; bases outside gene matches: 9. This CDR3 contains 15 residues. Per the germline V gene, CDR1 is SEHNR and CDR2 is FQNEAQ (reference sequence). The CDR3: CASSPRTGLDYGYTF. In nucleotides, the CDR3 is TGTGCCAGCAGCCCCCGGACAGGCTTGGACTATGGCTACACCTTC.

V usage is TRBV27 and J usage is TRBJ2-7; weak D call: TRBD2 (6 bases). Germline values: CDR1 MNHEY, CDR2 SMNVEV (reference sequence). CDR3 length: 15 amino acids. V gave up 6 bases and J gave up 1 base, with 16 bases separating them. CDR3 nucleotides: TGTGCCAGCAGCCTGACTAGTGAGGGTTCCTACGAGCAGTACTTC. Translating it yields CASSLTSEGSYEQYF.

V is TRBV27 and J is TRBJ2-7, with TRBD1 matching 8 bases. This CDR3 is built from 15 residues. The junction had 13 bases not matched to a gene; V was cut back by 5 bases and J by 7 bases. Per germline, CDR1 MNHEY and CDR2 SMNVEV (reference sequence). CDR3 coding DNA: TGTGCCAGCAGTGCCCAGGACAGGGCCTACGTGGAGCAGTACTTC. The encoded protein is CASSAQDRAYVEQYF.